This entry describes one T cell receptor beta chain. These data come from a study of blood T cell repertoires in COVID-19. About the study: The United States, Italy and Spain provided the acute and convalescent COVID-19 samples. The cDNA or gDNA used as material had been derived from T cells, B-cell-depleted T cells, or PBMCs.

The CDR3 sequence is 14 residues long. CDR1 and CDR2 (germline): SGHTA, FQGTGA. Trimming cost V 2 bases and J 6 bases; bases outside gene matches: 6. In the authors' workflow: Estimation of nucleated cell counts relied on the amplification of reference gene primers. TCRdb's copy holds only in-frame clones and misses some; the assay was immunoSEQ multiplex PCR. D and trimming were read from the DNA, whereas the V and J calls and clone size are those reported in that table. The sample carries some 74,000 clones, approximately 79% recorded once. The chain is built from TRBV7-3 and TRBJ1-1, with TRBD1 matching over 7 bases. The TCR sequence derives from a man aged 70-80 years with active or convalescent COVID-19. Sequencing was performed on peripheral blood. The CDR3 protein is CASSLEQGSAEAFF. The DNA of the CDR3 is TGTGCCAGCAGCTTAGAACAGGGGAGCGCTGAAGCTTTCTTT.